The 9 T cell receptor beta chains given below trace back to one sample, sequenced in a study of beta chain features in type 1 diabetes. Study-wide results and limits: Type 1 diabetes patients had TCRB CDR3s that were shorter (moderately but significantly so) in all four CD4+ subsets.

Sequencing targeted expressed TCRB transcripts, as all isolated RNA had been reverse transcribed. Sequenced by immunoSEQ multiplex PCR; TCRdb stores in-frame clones only, minus some. Of 640,000 or so clones listed, 11% to 15% are singletons. For these receptors, no antigen is known. Sequences were obtained from naive CD4+ T cells from blood. These receptors were taken from a man aged 18-30 years with type 1 diabetes.

The chain links TRBV7-2 to TRBJ1-2; perhaps TRBD1 as D (5 bases). CDR1 and CDR2 from the germline V gene are SGHTA and FQGNSA. V dropped 7 bases and J dropped 4 bases, with 13 bases sitting between them. CDR3 size: 13 residues. CDR3 region: CASTPRQTYGYTF. The CDR3 nucleotides are TGTGCCAGCACCCCACGACAGACCTATGGCTACACCTTC.

This clone was counted a few times. The same CDR3 can be traced to other DNA sequences in this sample. The chain combines TRBV7-2 with TRBJ1-5; D is ambiguous. The CDR3 loop spans 15 amino acids. Germline-derived CDR1 and CDR2 are SGHTA and FQGNSA. Trimming pared 0 bases from V and 0 bases from J, leaving 6 bases between. In DNA, the CDR3 is TGTGCCAGCAGCTTAGCAGGAATTAGCAATCAGCCCCAGCATTTT. This codes for CASSLAGISNQPQHF.

J is TRBJ2-4 and V is TRBV27; TRBD2 matches at 7 bases. In germline, CDR1 is MNHEY, CDR2 SMNVEV (reference sequence). The CDR3 runs 16 residues. Unmatched junction bases numbered 10, after V lost 4 bases and J lost 4 bases. For the CDR3, the DNA is TGTGCCAGCAGTTCCTGGACCGGGAGGTTGAAAAACATTCAGTACTTC. Residues: CASSSWTGRLKNIQYF.

This clone was picked up a small number of times. The gene calls are TRBV18 and TRBJ2-5; D is ambiguous. CDR1 and CDR2 (germline): KGHSH, LQKENI. Deletions cut 3 bases from V and 4 bases from J, with 9 bases between. The CDR3 totals 13 residues. The CDR3 protein is CASSPSTGETQYF. As DNA, the CDR3 is TGTGCCAGCTCACCTTCTACGGGAGAGACCCAGTACTTC. Complete variable domain (other parts from reference TRBV18 and TRBJ2-5): NAGVMQNPRHLVRRRGQEARLRCSPMKGHSHVYWYRQLPEEGLKFMVYLQKENIIDESGMPKERFSAEFPKEGPSILRIQQVVRGDSAAYFCASSPSTGETQYFGPGTRLLVL.

Concerning this clone itself: Its ends do not fully match the called genes, so a read error is possible. J is TRBJ2-1 and V is TRBV7-7, with D perhaps TRBD1 (5 bases). The CDR3 has 13 amino acids. The V gene's germline CDR1 is SSHAT and CDR2 FNYEAQ (reference sequence). The CDR3 sequence is CASSASVGQEQFF. The CDR3 DNA follows: TGTGCTAGCAGCGCCTCCGTGGGGCAAGAGCAGTTCTTC.

This clone was seen more than once but under ten times. The V gene is TRBV18, the J gene TRBJ2-1; D unresolved. The V gene's germline CDR1 is KGHSH and CDR2 LQKENI. V lost 1 base, J lost 3 bases, and 4 bases lay in between. The CDR3 contains 13 residues. The CDR3 sequence is CASSPRRYNEQFF. In DNA form, the CDR3 reads TGTGCCAGCTCACCACGCCGCTACAATGAGCAGTTCTTC. The full variable domain, rest sourced from reference TRBV18 and TRBJ2-1, is NAGVMQNPRHLVRRRGQEARLRCSPMKGHSHVYWYRQLPEEGLKFMVYLQKENIIDESGMPKERFSAEFPKEGPSILRIQQVVRGDSAAYFCASSPRRYNEQFFGPGTRLTVL.

V gene TRBV25-1 combines with J gene TRBJ2-7; D may be TRBD1 (6 bases). Trimming stripped 1 base from V and 6 bases from J, with 13 bases between. In germline, CDR1 is MGHDK, CDR2 SYGVNS. The CDR3 contains 14 residues. The CDR3 DNA is TGTGCCAGCAGTGAATTCGGACAGACTGTCGAGCAGTACTTC. Its translation: CASSEFGQTVEQYF.

The chain has TRBV15 and TRBJ2-1, with D hard to call. This CDR3 contains 13 residues. CDR1 is LNHNV, CDR2 YYDKDF, per germline (reference sequence). V lost 0 bases, J lost 9 bases, and 9 bases lay in between. Here the CDR3 reads CATSRDLLSEQFF. In DNA form, the CDR3 reads TGTGCCACCAGCAGAGACCTACTGAGTGAGCAGTTCTTC.

The sample holds a few counts of this clone. This chain links TRBV9 with TRBJ2-4, with 11 nucleotides matching TRBD2. Trimming at V came to 3 bases and at J to 10 bases, leaving 12 bases not matched to a gene. This CDR3 comprises 16 residues. Germline V gene sequence: CDR1 SGDLS, CDR2 YYNGEE. The CDR3 spells CASSASYETSGKIQYF. CDR3 DNA: TGTGCCAGCAGCGCGTCTTATGAGACTAGCGGGAAGATTCAGTACTTC.